This TCR beta chain was captured in a study of cytomegalovirus exposure and HLA in healthy donors. V dropped 4 bases and J dropped 2 bases, with 8 bases sitting between them. Germline assignment: CDR1 SGHDN and CDR2 FVKESK. The CDR3 loop spans 13 amino acids. Remarks on this clone: Its specificity is not known.

Researchers ran the PCR with 60 Vbeta and 13 Jbeta primers. TCRdb keeps only in-frame clones here, not all; method: immunoSEQ multiplex PCR. The table shows roughly 74,000 clones, with around 79% occurring only once. Study observations and caveats: A later analysis linked a missense variant in DCLRE1C to the trimming of TCR beta V and J genes.

Sample: PBMCs. The genes are TRBV14 and TRBJ2-5; TRBD1 is a possible D gene (5 bases). This TCR was sampled from a man in his forties in good health and CMV-seronegative. Here the CDR3 reads CASSRTYQETQYF. The CDR3 coding sequence is TGTGCCAGCAGCCGGACATATCAAGAGACCCAGTACTTC. Full variable domain (rest looked up from reference TRBV14 and TRBJ2-5): EAGVTQFPSHSVIEKGQTVTLRCDPISGHDNLYWYRRVMGKEIKFLLHFVKESKQDESGMPNNRFLAERTGGTYSTLKVQPAELEDSGVYFCASSRTYQETQYFGPGTRLLVL.